These T cell receptor beta chains were read from a single sample in a study of shared clonotypes between healthy human individuals. The protocol was immunoSEQ multiplex PCR, while the TCRdb copy is restricted to in-frame clones and leaves out a portion. The profile shows over a million clones, about 98.5% of them singletons. The sequenced sample was naive CD4+ T cells sorted from blood. The receptor set was obtained from a man aged 25 to 40 in good health. Both conserved end residues are part of each CDR3. Fields, in order: V gene, J gene, D gene, clone size, CDR3 length, CDR3 DNA, CDR3 protein. The D gene is left open where the match is weak. Rows give clone size only sometimes, using once, few, many, or a class for an expanded clone.

V: TRBV29-1
J: TRBJ2-3
D: -
size: -
length: 11
DNA: TGCAGCGTCGAGCCGAGGGATACGCAGTATTTT
CDR3: CSVEPRDTQYF

V: TRBV25-1
J: TRBJ2-3
D: TRBD1
size: -
length: 15
DNA: TGTGCCAGCACAAGACAGGGTGCGAGAACAGATACGCAGTATTTT
CDR3: CASTRQGARTDTQYF

V: TRBV30
J: TRBJ2-1
D: -
size: -
length: 13
DNA: TGTGCCTGGAGTAGACTAGTTGTGGGTGAGCAGTTCTTC
CDR3: CAWSRLVVGEQFF

V: TRBV6-1
J: TRBJ2-7
D: -
size: -
length: 12
DNA: TGTGCCAGCAGTGTTCTCGCCTACGAGCAGTACTTC
CDR3: CASSVLAYEQYF

V: TRBV18
J: TRBJ2-7
D: TRBD1
size: -
length: 16
DNA: TGTGCCAGCTCCCGGGGGACAGGTTCAATCTCCTACGAGCAGTACTTC
CDR3: CASSRGTGSISYEQYF

V: TRBV7-6
J: TRBJ2-3
D: -
size: -
length: 14
DNA: TGTGCCAGCAGCCCGAGGCCGGGCGCAGATACGCAGTATTTT
CDR3: CASSPRPGADTQYF

V: TRBV25-1
J: TRBJ2-4
D: -
size: -
length: 13
DNA: TGTGCCAGCAGTGAATGGGGGGACGGCATTCAGTACTTC
CDR3: CASSEWGDGIQYF

V: TRBV11-2
J: TRBJ2-3
D: -
size: -
length: 12
DNA: TGTGCCAGCAGCGGGGACTTCGTCGCGCAGTATTTT
CDR3: CASSGDFVAQYF

V: TRBV5-1
J: TRBJ2-7
D: TRBD1
size: -
length: 14
DNA: TGCGCCAGCAGGCCCGAGGGGGCCACCTACGAGCAGTACTTC
CDR3: CASRPEGATYEQYF

V: TRBV11-2
J: TRBJ2-1
D: -
size: -
length: 14
DNA: TGTGCCAGCAGCTCCCCTAGGGGGAGGGCTGAGCAGTTCTTC
CDR3: CASSSPRGRAEQFF

V: TRBV7-9
J: TRBJ2-5
D: -
size: -
length: 13
DNA: TGTGCCAGCAGCTTCAAAGCCGTGTGGACCCAGTACTTC
CDR3: CASSFKAVWTQYF

V: TRBV4-1
J: TRBJ2-1
D: TRBD2
size: -
length: 17
DNA: TGCGCCAGCAGCCGGGCTAGCGGGAGTTTCTCCTACAATGAGCAGTTCTTC
CDR3: CASSRASGSFSYNEQFF

V: TRBV9
J: TRBJ2-7
D: -
size: -
length: 14
DNA: TGTGCCAGCAGCGTAGGGGCAGGGCCGTACGAGCAGTACTTC
CDR3: CASSVGAGPYEQYF

V: TRBV18
J: TRBJ2-3
D: TRBD2
size: -
length: 16
DNA: TGTGCCAGCTCACCAATTAGCGGGAGTGTAACAGATACGCAGTATTTT
CDR3: CASSPISGSVTDTQYF

V: TRBV7-2
J: TRBJ2-1
D: -
size: -
length: 16
DNA: TGTGCCAGCAGCTTAGAAGCGACAGAAACATACAATGAGCAGTTCTTC
CDR3: CASSLEATETYNEQFF

V: TRBV2
J: TRBJ1-3
D: TRBD1
size: -
length: 15
DNA: TGTGCCAGCAGTAACAGGGGAAACTCTGGAAACACCATATATTTT
CDR3: CASSNRGNSGNTIYF

V: TRBV28
J: TRBJ2-3
D: -
size: -
length: 14
DNA: TGTGCCAGCATCAAACCGGGGAGCACAGATACGCAGTATTTT
CDR3: CASIKPGSTDTQYF

V: TRBV7-8
J: TRBJ2-7
D: TRBD2
size: -
length: 13
DNA: TGTGCCAGCAGCGGGACTAGCGGCTACGAGCAGTACTTC
CDR3: CASSGTSGYEQYF

V: TRBV6-1
J: TRBJ2-2
D: -
size: once
length: 15
DNA: TGTGCCAGCATGGCGACAGTTATGAACACCGGGGAGCTGTTTTTT
CDR3: CASMATVMNTGELFF

V: TRBV18
J: TRBJ1-5
D: -
size: -
length: 15
DNA: TGTGCCAGCTCACCAACCGCCAACCGCAATCAGCCCCAGCATTTT
CDR3: CASSPTANRNQPQHF

V: TRBV5-1
J: TRBJ2-5
D: -
size: few
length: 14
DNA: TGCGCCAGCAGCTTGGGGACAGCTCAAGAGACCCAGTACTTC
CDR3: CASSLGTAQETQYF

V: TRBV7-9
J: TRBJ2-7
D: TRBD1
size: -
length: 14
DNA: TGTGCCAGCAGCTCCAGGGGGCGGGACTACGAGCAGTACTTC
CDR3: CASSSRGRDYEQYF

V: TRBV28
J: TRBJ2-2
D: -
size: -
length: 13
DNA: TGTGCCAGCAGATCCGGGGACACCGGGGAGCTGTTTTTT
CDR3: CASRSGDTGELFF

V: TRBV10-2
J: TRBJ2-1
D: -
size: -
length: 14
DNA: TGCGCCAGCAGAACTACCATAGCCTACAATGAGCAGTTCTTC
CDR3: CASRTTIAYNEQFF

V: TRBV11-2
J: TRBJ2-7
D: TRBD1
size: -
length: 13
DNA: TGTGCCAGCAGCTTCAGACAGGGGACCGAGCAGTACTTC
CDR3: CASSFRQGTEQYF

V: TRBV9
J: TRBJ1-4
D: -
size: once
length: 15
DNA: TGTGCCAGCAGCCCCACGGGTTACCGTGGGGAAAAACTGTTTTTT
CDR3: CASSPTGYRGEKLFF

V: TRBV7-2
J: TRBJ2-3
D: -
size: -
length: 17
DNA: TGTGCCAGCAGCTTAGCTGCTCCGGGGGCAGGCACAGATACGCAGTATTTT
CDR3: CASSLAAPGAGTDTQYF

V: TRBV5-1
J: TRBJ2-5
D: -
size: -
length: 12
DNA: TGCGCCAGCAGCTTTACTCAAGAGACCCAGTACTTC
CDR3: CASSFTQETQYF

V: TRBV7-3
J: TRBJ2-2
D: -
size: -
length: 15
DNA: TGTGCCAGCAGCTTACATCCGGGGGCGAACGGGGAGCTGTTTTTT
CDR3: CASSLHPGANGELFF

V: TRBV25-1
J: TRBJ2-2
D: -
size: -
length: 13
DNA: TGTGCCAGCAGACTGACCGGGTCGGGGGAGCTGTTTTTT
CDR3: CASRLTGSGELFF

V: TRBV5-1
J: TRBJ2-5
D: TRBD2
size: -
length: 14
DNA: TGCGCCAGCAGCTTAGGAGCGGGAACAGAGACCCAGTACTTC
CDR3: CASSLGAGTETQYF

V: TRBV7-2
J: TRBJ2-7
D: TRBD2
size: -
length: 15
DNA: TGTGCCAGCAGCCGCCGACTAGCGGGATCGTCCGAGCAGTACTTC
CDR3: CASSRRLAGSSEQYF

V: TRBV5-1
J: TRBJ1-2
D: TRBD1
size: -
length: 15
DNA: TGCGCCAGCAGCTCTCCGGGACAGGGAAGGACTGGCTACACCTTC
CDR3: CASSSPGQGRTGYTF

V: TRBV6-4
J: TRBJ2-1
D: TRBD2
size: -
length: 17
DNA: TGTGCCAGCACCTACGCCAGCGGGAGGAGCTCCTACAATGAGCAGTTCTTC
CDR3: CASTYASGRSSYNEQFF

V: TRBV28
J: TRBJ2-7
D: -
size: -
length: 13
DNA: TGTGCCAGCAGTCGTGGACCCCTCCCTGAGCAGTACTTC
CDR3: CASSRGPLPEQYF

V: TRBV2
J: TRBJ1-5
D: -
size: -
length: 14
DNA: TGTGCCAGCAGGGCGGACGGGTTCAATCAGCCCCAGCATTTT
CDR3: CASRADGFNQPQHF

V: TRBV28
J: TRBJ2-2
D: TRBD1
size: -
length: 15
DNA: TGTGCCAGCAGTACAGGGGGCTGGAACACCGGGGAGCTGTTTTTT
CDR3: CASSTGGWNTGELFF

V: TRBV2
J: TRBJ2-1
D: -
size: -
length: 16
DNA: TGTGCCAGCTATGCTAGCACTCGCGGCGCCTACAATGAGCAGTTCTTC
CDR3: CASYASTRGAYNEQFF

V: TRBV15
J: TRBJ2-3
D: TRBD2
size: -
length: 15
DNA: TGTGCCACCAGCACGGGCGGGAGTACGTCAGATACGCAGTATTTT
CDR3: CATSTGGSTSDTQYF

V: TRBV5-1
J: TRBJ2-1
D: TRBD2
size: -
length: 16
DNA: TGCGCCAGCAGCTTGGGGTCAGCGGGGTCCTACAATGAGCAGTTCTTC
CDR3: CASSLGSAGSYNEQFF

V: TRBV27
J: TRBJ2-5
D: -
size: -
length: 14
DNA: TGTGCCAGCATGATGGTAGGGAAGCGAGAGACCCAGTACTTC
CDR3: CASMMVGKRETQYF

V: TRBV28
J: TRBJ1-1
D: -
size: -
length: 14
DNA: TGTGCCAGCAGTTTTCATCAGGCGGGCACTGAAGCTTTCTTT
CDR3: CASSFHQAGTEAFF

V: TRBV19
J: TRBJ1-5
D: -
size: -
length: 14
DNA: TGTGCCAGTCTCGTAAACGGGGGCAATCAGCCCCAGCATTTT
CDR3: CASLVNGGNQPQHF

V: TRBV18
J: TRBJ2-7
D: -
size: -
length: 14
DNA: TGTGCCAGCTCACCACGGTACGGATACTACGAGCAGTACTTC
CDR3: CASSPRYGYYEQYF

V: TRBV9
J: TRBJ1-2
D: -
size: -
length: 14
DNA: TGTGCCAGCAGCGTGACAGCAGCATACTATGGCTACACCTTC
CDR3: CASSVTAAYYGYTF

V: TRBV6-5
J: TRBJ2-7
D: TRBD2
size: -
length: 15
DNA: TGTGCCAGCAGTTTCCAACTAGCGGCTGTCTACGAGCAGTACTTC
CDR3: CASSFQLAAVYEQYF